This T cell receptor (beta chain) stems from a study of T cell responses to AZD1222 COVID-19 vaccine. Overall study findings and caveats: Across the whole spike, CD4 TCRs peaked at regions 160-218 and 743-854.

V was pared by 4 bases and J by 0 bases, with 13 bases between. This CDR3 spans 16 amino acids. CDR1 and CDR2 from the germline V gene are SGHVS and FNYEAQ. TCRdb's copy holds only in-frame clones and misses some; the assay was immunoSEQ multiplex PCR. The sample lists roughly 66,000 clones, around 89% occurring once. Remarks on this clone: What it binds is not known.

The source is an adult who received the MenACWY meningococcal vaccine as a control. The sequencing used peripheral blood, collected 28 days after the second dose of the MenACWY control vaccine. V is TRBV7-6 and J is TRBJ1-3; D is unclear. The CDR3, as DNA: TGTGCCAGCAGCTCGGGTATGGGAGGCTCTGGAAACACCATATATTTT. Amino acid sequence: CASSSGMGGSGNTIYF. The variable domain in full, completed from reference TRBV7-6 and TRBJ1-3, reads GAGVSQSPRYKVTKRGQDVALRCDPISGHVSLYWYRQALGQGPEFLTYFNYEAQQDKSGLPNDRFSAERPEGSISTLTIQRTEQRDSAMYRCASSSGMGGSGNTIYFGEGSWLTVV.